The rows below give T cell receptor beta chains drawn from one sample of a study of T cell repertoires in cytomegalovirus infection. A single record per CDR3 protein comes from TCRdb applying MiXCR to the reads. The table lists hundreds of thousands of distinct CDR3 sequences, roughly 10% of them singletons. Sequenced: PBMCs. The receptors originated from a human donor in good health (CMV status not recorded). Some clones in this sample may be carry-over from other donors' samples. CDR3s include the opening cysteine and the closing phenylalanine or tryptophan. The D gene is left open where the match is weak. For some rows the clone size is stated as once, few or many, or as a class when expanded; others skip it.

clone size | J gene | D gene | V gene | CDR3 DNA | CDR3 protein
few | TRBJ1-5 | TRBD1 | TRBV20-1 | TGCAGTGCCATTCAGGGGGGCGGCTATAGCAATCAGCCCCAGCATTTT | CSAIQGGGYSNQPQHF
few | TRBJ1-1 | NA | TRBV4-1 | TGCGCCAGCAGCCAAGTCCCCCGCCTGAACACTGAAGCTTTCTTT | CASSQVPRLNTEAFF
NA | TRBJ2-5 | NA | TRBV15 | TGTGCCACCAGCAGAGACCCCTCTGGGAGACAAGAGACCCAGTACTTC | CATSRDPSGRQETQYF
NA | TRBJ2-1 | TRBD2 | TRBV5-4 | TGTGCCAGCTGCCCCTTCTACCGGACTAGCGGGTTGAATGAGCAGTTCTTC | CASCPFYRTSGLNEQFF
NA | TRBJ1-2 | NA | TRBV5-1 | TGCGCCAGCAGCTTGGTCAGCAGTCCTAACTATGGCTACACCTTC | CASSLVSSPNYGYTF
few | TRBJ1-3 | NA | TRBV5-5 | TGTGCCAGCAGCTTCAGGGGAGTCTCTGGAAACACCATATATTTT | CASSFRGVSGNTIYF
few | TRBJ2-3 | NA | TRBV24-1 | TGTGCCACCAGTGGCTCAAGGGGCACCCCCACAGATACGCAGTATTTT | CATSGSRGTPTDTQYF
many | TRBJ2-1 | NA | TRBV7-9 | TGTGCCAGCAGCTTAGCGGTTTCCGGTGAGCAGTTCTTC | CASSLAVSGEQFF
many | TRBJ1-4 | NA | TRBV7-2 | TGTGCCAGCAGCTTAGCGGCAAGACTTAATGAAAAACTGTTTTTT | CASSLAARLNEKLFF
many | TRBJ1-2 | NA | TRBV19 | TGTGCCAGTAGTATTCAGGGCAGGGGAGAAAGTGGCTACACCTTC | CASSIQGRGESGYTF
many | TRBJ2-5 | TRBD1 | TRBV5-4 | TGTGCCAGCAGCTCCGGACAGGTCCAAGAGACCCAGTACTTC | CASSSGQVQETQYF
NA | TRBJ1-1 | NA | TRBV9 | TGTGCCAGTTCCCTCGACGGGGCGGGTAACACTGAAGCTTTCTTT | CASSLDGAGNTEAFF
many | TRBJ1-2 | NA | TRBV27 | TGTGCCAGCGGGAAGGATTTATATGGCTACACCTTC | CASGKDLYGYTF
NA | TRBJ2-3 | TRBD1 | TRBV7-9 | TGTGCCAGCAGCCCCCCAGGGGGTTACACAGATACGCAGTATTTT | CASSPPGGYTDTQYF
many | TRBJ1-3 | NA | TRBV6-6 | TGTGCCAGCAGCACTGACAGAACCTTCTTAGGAAACACCATATATTTT | CASSTDRTFLGNTIYF
few | TRBJ2-1 | NA | TRBV28 | TGTGCCAGCAGTTTAGCGGCCCAGGGGTACAATGAGCAGTTCTTC | CASSLAAQGYNEQFF
NA | TRBJ2-5 | TRBD2 | TRBV20-1 | TGCAGTGCCTTGATCTTCACTAGCGGGAGTAGGGAGACCCAGTACTTC | CSALIFTSGSRETQYF
many | TRBJ2-2 | NA | TRBV12-3/TRBV12-4 | TGTGCCAGCAGTTTAGACGGGCCCGCCGGGGAGCTGTTTTTT | CASSLDGPAGELFF
many | TRBJ2-5 | NA | TRBV6-5 | TGTGCCAGCAGTTACGTTGGACAGAAAGCAGAGACCCAGTACTTC | CASSYVGQKAETQYF
many | TRBJ2-7 | TRBD2 | TRBV12-3/TRBV12-4 | TGTGCCAGCAGTGGACTAGCGGGAGGGGAGCAGTACTTC | CASSGLAGGEQYF
many | TRBJ1-4 | NA | TRBV7-2 | TGTGCCAGCACCCCCGGGAGGGGGGGAGAAAAACTGTTTTTT | CASTPGRGGEKLFF
many | TRBJ2-6 | TRBD2 | TRBV18 | TGTGCCAGCTCGTCGACCGGGACTAGCGGGACCTCTGGGGCCAACGTCCTGACTTTC | CASSSTGTSGTSGANVLTF
NA | TRBJ1-2 | NA | TRBV11-1 | TGTGCCAGCAGCTTATCGGGGGGCTTCGATGGCTACACCTTC | CASSLSGGFDGYTF
NA | TRBJ1-1 | NA | TRBV15 | TGTGCCACCAGCAGCGACAGGACGAGCACTGAAGCTTTCTTT | CATSSDRTSTEAFF